The TCR beta chain described here comes from a study of blood T cell repertoires in COVID-19. In the study overall: Sites in the United States, Italy and Spain provided acute and convalescent COVID-19 samples. T cells, B-cell-depleted T cells, or PBMCs provided the cDNA or gDNA that served as material.

Under the authors' procedure: The authors estimated nucleated cell counts from reference gene primer amplification. Produced via immunoSEQ multiplex PCR; TCRdb's table is partial and in-frame only. The V and J calls and clone size are taken from that table; D and trimming were inferred from the DNA. The sample lists around 100,000 clones, about 77% occurring once. Germline V gene sequence: CDR1 MNHEY, CDR2 SMNVEV (reference sequence). The CDR3 is 15 amino acids. V lost 2 bases, J lost 5 bases, and 13 bases lay in between. Sequencing was performed on peripheral blood. This clonotype was sampled from an older woman with acute or convalescent COVID-19. The chain is built from TRBV27 and TRBJ2-1; possibly TRBD2 for D (6 bases). The CDR3 nucleotides are TGTGCCAGCAGTTTAGCCGGGGGAAACAACAATGAGCAGTTCTTC. Protein sequence: CASSLAGGNNNEQFF.